This paragraph covers one TCR beta chain sequence. This sample was included in a study of blood T cell repertoires in COVID-19. Study as a whole: Whether acute or convalescent, the COVID-19 samples came from the United States, Italy and Spain. PBMCs, B-cell-depleted T cells, or T cells were the source of the cDNA or gDNA that made up the material.

During active infection, Seattle patients enrolled and were then monitored through disease. As originally analysed: It was from reference gene primer amplification that nucleated cell counts were estimated. Profiling relied on immunoSEQ multiplex PCR, and the TCRdb table lists in-frame clones only, not all of them. V, J and clone size were drawn from that table, and D and trimming were deduced from the DNA. This sample has about 130,000 clones, with 75% to 85% found just once. Material: peripheral blood. The clonotype originates from a woman in her 70s with COVID-19, enrolled during active disease.

The CDR3 nucleotides are TGTGCCAGCAGCCAAGAAATTCCAGGGACTAGCGGGTTCTCCTACGAGCAGTACTTC. Translation: CASSQEIPGTSGFSYEQYF. The rearrangement joins TRBV4-2 to TRBJ2-7, with TRBD2 matching over 12 bases. The trim removed 0 bases at V and 0 bases at J, leaving 9 bases unmatched. Germline values: CDR1 LGHNA, CDR2 YNFKEQ. There are 19 residues in the CDR3.